This is a list of T cell receptor beta chains from one sample in a study of blood T cells in healthy people across ages. TCRdb fed the 5' RACE reads into MiXCR, producing one record per CDR3 protein. The sample has hundreds of thousands of distinct CDR3 sequences, about a third seen once. What was sequenced was blood. These TCRs come from a woman of 80 years or more in good health. The CDR3 runs from the conserved cysteine through the conserved F or W. The D gene is left open where the match is weak. Clone size appears in some rows only: once, few, many, or a class for an expanded clone.

J: TRBJ1-5; D: NA; size: many; V: TRBV4-3; DNA: TGCGCCAGCAGCCAGGTTTGGGGGGACAATCAGCCCCAGCATTTT; CDR3: CASSQVWGDNQPQHF
J: TRBJ1-2; D: NA; size: many; V: TRBV25-1; DNA: TGTGCCAGCAGTGAAGGAATTGGAGGCTACACCTTC; CDR3: CASSEGIGGYTF
J: TRBJ2-4; D: TRBD1; size: few; V: TRBV18; DNA: TGTGCCAGCTCACCACTCCGCACATCGGGACAGATAGCCAAAAACATTCAGTACTTC; CDR3: CASSPLRTSGQIAKNIQYF
J: TRBJ1-5; D: TRBD1; size: many; V: TRBV20-1; DNA: TGCAGTTCTGGACAGGGCCCCAATCAGCCCCAGCATTTT; CDR3: CSSGQGPNQPQHF
J: TRBJ1-2; D: TRBD1; size: NA; V: TRBV4-3; DNA: TGCGCCAGCAGCCAAATTAACCCACCGGGACAGAACTATGGCTACACCTTC; CDR3: CASSQINPPGQNYGYTF
J: TRBJ2-4; D: NA; size: NA; V: TRBV7-9; DNA: TGTGCCAGCAGCTTAGAGGGGTCAGAGCAGTACTTC; CDR3: CASSLEGSEQYF
J: TRBJ1-5; D: NA; size: many; V: TRBV4-1; DNA: TGCGCCAGCAGCCAGACCCTCTCCCGGGACAAGGTTGCTCAGCCCCAGCATTTT; CDR3: CASSQTLSRDKVAQPQHF
J: TRBJ1-2; D: TRBD1; size: NA; V: TRBV7-9; DNA: TGTGCCAGCAGCCAAGCAGGGGGCGAGGGTGGCTACACCTTC; CDR3: CASSQAGGEGGYTF
J: TRBJ1-2; D: NA; size: many; V: TRBV29-1; DNA: TGCAGCGTGGGCTTGAGTCCGCCGGCCTTCTTGGGGGGCTACACCTTC; CDR3: CSVGLSPPAFLGGYTF
J: TRBJ2-7; D: NA; size: NA; V: TRBV21-1; DNA: TGTGCCAGGCAACCCAGGTACGAGCAGTACTTC; CDR3: CARQPRYEQYF
J: TRBJ2-3; D: TRBD2; size: NA; V: TRBV6-5; DNA: TGTGCCAGCAGTAGTAGCGGGGGTCGCCAGGATACGCAGTATTTT; CDR3: CASSSSGGRQDTQYF
J: TRBJ1-2; D: TRBD1; size: many; V: TRBV20-1; DNA: TGCAGTGCTCCCGCCCAGGGGGCAACTAACTATGGCTACACCTTC; CDR3: CSAPAQGATNYGYTF
J: TRBJ2-7; D: NA; size: many; V: TRBV6-6; DNA: TGTGCCAGCAGTACGGGGTGGGGTCCGGAAGAGCAGTACTTC; CDR3: CASSTGWGPEEQYF
J: TRBJ1-3; D: NA; size: many; V: TRBV5-1; DNA: TGCGCCAGCAGCTTCTGGGGCTCTGGAAACACCATATATTTT; CDR3: CASSFWGSGNTIYF
J: TRBJ2-3; D: NA; size: many; V: TRBV7-2; DNA: TGTGCCAGCTCCAGTCTTTCGGGAGATACGCAGTATTTT; CDR3: CASSSLSGDTQYF
J: TRBJ1-2; D: NA; size: few; V: TRBV5-4; DNA: TGTGCCAGCAGACCCCAGATGGAGGCCTATGGCTACACCTTC; CDR3: CASRPQMEAYGYTF
J: TRBJ2-2; D: NA; size: NA; V: TRBV5-4; DNA: TGTGCCAGCGTCGCAAATCCGAACACCGGGGAGCTGTTTTTT; CDR3: CASVANPNTGELFF
J: TRBJ1-1; D: NA; size: few; V: TRBV29-1; DNA: TGCAGCGTTGATGAGGCAGGGGTTACGAACACTGAAGCTTTCTTT; CDR3: CSVDEAGVTNTEAFF
J: TRBJ2-1; D: TRBD2; size: many; V: TRBV9; DNA: TGTGCCAGCAGGGGCGGGGGGTCCTATGAGCAGTTCTTC; CDR3: CASRGGGSYEQFF
J: TRBJ2-7; D: NA; size: few; V: TRBV30; DNA: TGTGCCTGGGCAAGCTCCTACAATGAGCAGTACTTC; CDR3: CAWASSYNEQYF
J: TRBJ2-1; D: NA; size: once; V: TRBV20-1; DNA: TGCAGTGCTAGAGTCGGGTGGCAGTACAATGAGCAGTTCTTC; CDR3: CSARVGWQYNEQFF
J: TRBJ2-1; D: NA; size: many; V: TRBV7-2; DNA: TGTGCCAGCAGCTTCGTGGGTGGTTACAATGAGCAGTTCTTC; CDR3: CASSFVGGYNEQFF
J: TRBJ1-2; D: TRBD1; size: NA; V: TRBV20-1; DNA: TGCATCGGGACAGGGTCCGGTGGCTACACCTTC; CDR3: CIGTGSGGYTF
J: TRBJ2-7; D: NA; size: few; V: TRBV19; DNA: TGTGCCAGTAGTATGGCAGGAGCCTACGAGCAGTACTTC; CDR3: CASSMAGAYEQYF
J: TRBJ2-3; D: NA; size: NA; V: TRBV6-5; DNA: TGTGCCAGCAGCCCTCGTAGGGGAACGCAGTATTTT; CDR3: CASSPRRGTQYF
J: TRBJ1-2; D: NA; size: NA; V: TRBV19; DNA: TGTGCCAGTAGTATGCTTTCCGTGGGGGACTATGGCTACACCTTC; CDR3: CASSMLSVGDYGYTF
J: TRBJ2-3; D: TRBD2; size: few; V: TRBV9; DNA: TGTGCCAGCAGCGTTCTCCCCACCGGGACTAGCGGGAACACAGATACGCAGTATTTT; CDR3: CASSVLPTGTSGNTDTQYF
J: TRBJ1-4; D: NA; size: few; V: TRBV20-1; DNA: TGCAGTGCTAGAGACCTAAAGGGATATGAAAAACTGTTTTTT; CDR3: CSARDLKGYEKLFF
J: TRBJ1-2; D: TRBD1; size: NA; V: TRBV3-1; DNA: TGTGCCAGCAGCCAAGATCATGTGACAGGGAGCTACACCTTC; CDR3: CASSQDHVTGSYTF
J: TRBJ2-1; D: NA; size: many; V: TRBV30; DNA: TGTGCCTGGCGGGCCCCTCCACGCAATGAGCAGTTCTTC; CDR3: CAWRAPPRNEQFF
J: TRBJ2-7; D: NA; size: many; V: TRBV12-3/TRBV12-4; DNA: TGTGCCAGCAGGGAGGGGGGGAACGAGCAGTACTTC; CDR3: CASREGGNEQYF
J: TRBJ1-2; D: TRBD1; size: NA; V: TRBV10-3; DNA: TGTGCCACCACCGACAGGGAAGCAGGGTACGCCTATGGCTACACCTTC; CDR3: CATTDREAGYAYGYTF
J: TRBJ2-3; D: TRBD2; size: many; V: TRBV7-3; DNA: TGTGCCAGCAGCCCCCTCGGGGGGGCGAGGACAGATACGCAGTATTTT; CDR3: CASSPLGGARTDTQYF
J: TRBJ2-1; D: NA; size: many; V: TRBV2; DNA: TGTGCCAGCGTAAGAGGGGGCTACAATGAGCAGTTCTTC; CDR3: CASVRGGYNEQFF
J: TRBJ1-1; D: NA; size: NA; V: TRBV6-6; DNA: TGTGCCAGCAGCCGAACTATCCGGGGGCGAGGAACTGAAGCTTTCTTT; CDR3: CASSRTIRGRGTEAFF
J: TRBJ2-5; D: NA; size: once; V: TRBV7-8; DNA: TGTGCCAGCAGCTTAGGGGGCTACTTAGAGACCCAGTACTTC; CDR3: CASSLGGYLETQYF
J: TRBJ1-1; D: NA; size: many; V: TRBV12-3/TRBV12-4; DNA: TGTGCCAGTTCCAGGCGGGTCCAACAAGTAAGGGTCAATGAAGCTTTCTTT; CDR3: CASSRRVQQVRVNEAFF
J: TRBJ1-2; D: TRBD1; size: many; V: TRBV6-5; DNA: TGTGCCAGCAGCCTACAGGGGAATCTAGGCTATGGCTACACCTTC; CDR3: CASSLQGNLGYGYTF
J: TRBJ2-5; D: NA; size: many; V: TRBV3-1; DNA: TGTGCCAGCACCCCGGCCGGGAAAGGGGAGACCCAGTACTTC; CDR3: CASTPAGKGETQYF
J: TRBJ2-7; D: NA; size: many; V: TRBV6-5; DNA: TGTGCCAGCAGTTACTCGAGTCCAGGTTCGGCCTACGAGCAGTACTTC; CDR3: CASSYSSPGSAYEQYF
J: TRBJ2-7; D: TRBD1; size: many; V: TRBV20-1; DNA: TGCAGTGCTCGACAGGGGGCCTACGAGCAGTACTTC; CDR3: CSARQGAYEQYF
J: TRBJ1-1; D: NA; size: few; V: TRBV5-1; DNA: TGCGCCAGCAGCCCCATACGAAGCACTGAAGCTTTCTTT; CDR3: CASSPIRSTEAFF
J: TRBJ1-1; D: NA; size: NA; V: TRBV4-2; DNA: TGTGCCGGCAGCCAAGCTGGGGAGGGGGCTGAAGCTTTCTTT; CDR3: CAGSQAGEGAEAFF
J: TRBJ2-3; D: NA; size: NA; V: TRBV29-1; DNA: TGCAGCGTGGAATCGGGCCCGGGATCGGCGCAGTATTTT; CDR3: CSVESGPGSAQYF
J: TRBJ2-5; D: TRBD2; size: many; V: TRBV28; DNA: TGTGCCAGCAGCCTTAGGCCCCGGGAGGCCCAGTACTTC; CDR3: CASSLRPREAQYF
J: TRBJ2-7; D: TRBD1; size: many; V: TRBV7-2; DNA: TGTGCCAGCCGGATAATGCAGGGGGCCTACGAGCAGTACTTC; CDR3: CASRIMQGAYEQYF
J: TRBJ1-2; D: TRBD1; size: many; V: TRBV29-1; DNA: TGCAGCGGGGGGGACAGCGGTAACTATGGCTACACCTTC; CDR3: CSGGDSGNYGYTF
J: TRBJ1-5; D: NA; size: many; V: TRBV20-1; DNA: TGCAGTGCTCGAACAGGGCCCCTTCAGCCCCAGCATTTT; CDR3: CSARTGPLQPQHF
J: TRBJ2-7; D: NA; size: NA; V: TRBV12-3/TRBV12-4; DNA: TGTGCCAGCAGTTTATCCGGGGGCCCCTACGAGCAGAACTTC; CDR3: CASSLSGGPYEQNF
J: TRBJ1-5; D: TRBD1; size: NA; V: TRBV4-2; DNA: TGTGCCAGCAGCCCTTCGGACAGGGGCCGCAATCAGCCCCAGCATTTT; CDR3: CASSPSDRGRNQPQHF
J: TRBJ2-2; D: NA; size: NA; V: TRBV6-4; DNA: TGTGCCAGCAGTGACTCGAGGGGGAACACCGGGGAGCTGTTTTTT; CDR3: CASSDSRGNTGELFF
J: TRBJ1-1; D: NA; size: few; V: TRBV5-1; DNA: TGCGCCAGCAGCTTACCACACCACACTGAAGCTTTCTTT; CDR3: CASSLPHHTEAFF
J: TRBJ1-2; D: NA; size: once; V: TRBV20-1; DNA: TGCAGTGCTAGTATCAGGGGCTCGATTACGGGCACCTTC; CDR3: CSASIRGSITGTF
J: TRBJ1-2; D: NA; size: many; V: TRBV20-1; DNA: TGCAGTGCTACGGAGCGGAAGAATAACTATGGCTACACCTTC; CDR3: CSATERKNNYGYTF
J: TRBJ1-4; D: NA; size: many; V: TRBV3-1; DNA: TGTGCCAGCAGCCAAGTTCGTAATGAAAAACTGTTTTTT; CDR3: CASSQVRNEKLFF